This TCR beta chain was identified in a study of blood T cell repertoires in COVID-19 (dated by TCRdb to 2018 to 2021). Regarding the complete study: Samples from collaborators originated in the United States, Italy and Spain and spanned both the acute and convalescent phases of COVID-19. Deeply sampled blood TCRbeta repertoires from subjects exposed to, actively infected with, or recovered from COVID-19 were included in the dataset. Samples came from the ongoing ImmuneRACE study (first 160 participants) plus 1,254 subjects from 6 global collaborators. HLA class I and class II types, where available, came from metadata supplied by the sample provider rather than from assay-based typing. A freely available public database, intended as a resource for researchers studying the immune response to SARS-CoV-2, is where the repertoires were released. The prospective study material was composed of cDNA or gDNA derived from T cells, B-cell-depleted T cells, or PBMCs. A de-identified subject ID, COVID-19 status, age in years and sex were almost always included in the sample metadata.

From V the trimming removes 5 bases and from J it removes 7 bases, while the gene matches leave 7 bases of the junction unaccounted for. CDR1 and CDR2 (SGHTA, FQGNSA) derive from the germline V gene. The CDR3 starts with the cysteine, ends with the phenylalanine, and has 15 residues. The kept DNA is CDR3 alone, 45 bases in frame from the first base. Results and caveats for the whole study, not just this receptor: The amount of clinical and demographic metadata varied by source and participant and was provided uncurated.

Whole blood was collected in K2EDTA tubes by collaborating institutions according to the institutions' own protocols. For TCRbeta analysis, collaborator samples were shipped as frozen whole blood, as isolated PBMCs, or as DNA extracted from either sample type. TCRbeta CDR3 regions were amplified from genomic DNA by means of the immunoSEQ Assay, a bias-controlled multiplex PCR. On the authors' methods: The number of nucleated cells in each sample was estimated from the amplification of reference gene primers within the assay. To quantify the absolute abundance of each unique TCRbeta CDR3 rearrangement, sequence reads were collapsed and filtered. Productive Simpson clonality was computed per sample as the square root of Simpson's diversity index over productive rearrangements. In its TCRdb copy, this immuneACCESS table keeps in-frame sequences only and misses some clones. Where compared with another copy, unresolved V genes explain less than half of these, and the others have no known cause. That table is the source of V, J and clone size, and D and trimming were worked out from the DNA. Across this sample there are under 40,000 clones, with 80% to 90% seen only once. The top ten constitute around an eighth of the sample.

This clone was picked up one time. It lacks a known antigen. No qualities accompany the bases; no much larger clone lies one base away. Input material: peripheral blood. The chain employs TRBV7-2 and TRBJ1-6; 8 junctional bases match TRBD1. The sequence came from a man aged 55 to 69 with active COVID-19. Here is the DNA: TGTGCCAGCAGCATCGACAGGGGAGGCAATTCACCCCTCCACTTT. Its translation reads: CASSIDRGGNSPLHF. The full variable domain, with segments outside the CDR3 supplied by the reference TRBV7-2 and TRBJ1-6 proteins, appears as GAGVSQSPSNKVTEKGKDVELRCDPISGHTALYWYRQSLGQGLEFLIYFQGNSAPDKSGLPSDRFSAERTGGSVSTLTIQRTQQEDSAVYLCASSIDRGGNSPLHFGNGTRLTVT.